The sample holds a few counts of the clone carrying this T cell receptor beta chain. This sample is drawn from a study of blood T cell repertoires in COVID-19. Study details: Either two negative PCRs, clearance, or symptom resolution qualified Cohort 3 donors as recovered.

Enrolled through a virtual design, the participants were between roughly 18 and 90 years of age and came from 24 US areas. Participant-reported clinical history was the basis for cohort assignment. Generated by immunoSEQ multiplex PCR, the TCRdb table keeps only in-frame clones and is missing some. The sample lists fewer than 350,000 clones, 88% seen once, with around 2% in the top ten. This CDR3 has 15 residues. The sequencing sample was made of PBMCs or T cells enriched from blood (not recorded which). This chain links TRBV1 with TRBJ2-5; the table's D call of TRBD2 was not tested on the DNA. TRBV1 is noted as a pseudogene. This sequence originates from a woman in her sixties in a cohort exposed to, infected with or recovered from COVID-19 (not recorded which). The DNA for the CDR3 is TGCACCAGCAGCCACCCGGGAGGGCTACAAGAGACCCAGTACTTC. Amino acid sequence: CTSSHPGGLQETQYF.